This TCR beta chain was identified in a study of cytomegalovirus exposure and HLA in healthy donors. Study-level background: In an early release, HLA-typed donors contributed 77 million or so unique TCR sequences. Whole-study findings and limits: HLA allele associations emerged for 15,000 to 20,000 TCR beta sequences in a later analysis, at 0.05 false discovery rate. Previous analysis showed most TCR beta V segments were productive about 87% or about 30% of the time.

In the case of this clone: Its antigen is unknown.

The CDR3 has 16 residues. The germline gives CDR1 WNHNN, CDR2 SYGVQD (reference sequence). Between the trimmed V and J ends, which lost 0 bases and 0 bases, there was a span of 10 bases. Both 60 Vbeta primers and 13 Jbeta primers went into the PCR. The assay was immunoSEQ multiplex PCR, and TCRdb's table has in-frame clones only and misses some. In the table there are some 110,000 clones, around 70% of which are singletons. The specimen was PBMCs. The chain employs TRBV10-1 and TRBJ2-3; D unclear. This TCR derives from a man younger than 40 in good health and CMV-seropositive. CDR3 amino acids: CASSESGASSTDTQYF. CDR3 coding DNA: TGCGCCAGCAGTGAGTCCGGAGCGTCCAGCACAGATACGCAGTATTTT.